These T cell receptor beta chains were read from a single sample in a study of cytomegalovirus exposure and HLA in healthy donors. The table came from immunoSEQ multiplex PCR; TCRdb's copy has only in-frame clones and leaves some out. There are roughly 260,000 clones in the sample; approximately 90% occur only once, and 2.6% lies in the top ten. Sequencing was performed on PBMCs. The origin of the receptors is a man between 18 and 29 years old in good health and CMV-seronegative. CDR3s leave out the opening cysteine and the closing phenylalanine or tryptophan.

J gene	V gene	CDR3 protein
TRBJ1-2	TRBV29-1	SAITGIGGYT
TRBJ1-2	TRBV5-6	ASSPVGGRNYGYT
TRBJ2-1	TRBV4-3	ASSQDMTTSGDKQF
TRBJ2-1	TRBV18	ASSPIGDEQF
TRBJ1-1	TRBV18	ASSPQLNTEAF
TRBJ2-5	TRBV27	AKGQGRETQY
TRBJ1-4	TRBV18	ASSPGVSGQDNEKLF
TRBJ2-7	TRBV4-1	ASSQDGPPSYEQY
TRBJ2-7	TRBV27	ASSFGTGGSYEQY
TRBJ1-2	TRBV27	ASSTQRQYGYT
TRBJ2-7	TRBV5-1	ASSLRLAGGITYEQY
TRBJ2-5	TRBV4-1	ASSQRLAAEETQY
TRBJ2-1	TRBV6-5	ASSYSSDPSYNEQF
TRBJ2-7	TRBV29-1	SVVPGLHTYEQY
TRBJ1-6	TRBV5-1	ASSLALGRGTSPLH
TRBJ1-4	TRBV5-6	ASSQGQGAQEKLF
TRBJ1-4	TRBV14	ASSQMTGGKLF
TRBJ2-7	TRBV7-2	ASSDRGQPGPYEQY
TRBJ1-5	TRBV30	AWSRGNGNQPQH
TRBJ2-3	TRBV28	ASSSLSGDEAFSDTQY
TRBJ2-7	TRBV5-1	ASSSARGMTYEQY
TRBJ1-1	TRBV30	AWEALGNTEAF
TRBJ2-7	TRBV6-1	ASSEATGYSSYEQY
TRBJ2-5	TRBV19	ASSTRLAGETQY
TRBJ1-6	TRBV6-5	ASSYWQGGNSPLH
TRBJ2-7	TRBV27	ASSLAGRSGSSNEQY
TRBJ1-4	TRBV5-6	ASSFGTTNEKLF
TRBJ2-3	TRBV6-6	ASTKRLAATDTQY
TRBJ2-7	TRBV6-4	ASGSREQY
TRBJ1-1	TRBV28	ASTPRFREFTEAF
TRBJ1-5	TRBV18	ASSPIGNQPQH
TRBJ2-1	TRBV29-1	SVEVAGGHEQF
TRBJ2-3	TRBV20-1	SASLLDTQY
TRBJ2-7	TRBV7-2	ASSFSGGEYEQY
TRBJ2-3	TRBV5-1	ASSAGTSGTDTQY
TRBJ1-1	TRBV5-1	ASSITGNTEAF
TRBJ1-2	TRBV10-3	AISDGLKLGYT
TRBJ1-6	TRBV10-2	ASSAEVGPNSPLH
TRBJ2-3	TRBV19	ASSLYSYRTSTDTQY
TRBJ1-5	TRBV10-3	AISFRGNQPQH
TRBJ1-5	TRBV6-5	ASSHRGGQPQH
TRBJ1-6	TRBV6-5	ASSYSTVGSPLH
TRBJ2-7	TRBV25-1	AVSDRLSYEQY
TRBJ2-3	TRBV7-7	ASSYQGVTDTQY
TRBJ1-1	TRBV7-2	ASSLGSGGNTEAF
TRBJ1-6	TRBV28	ASSLSNGSPLH
TRBJ2-3	TRBV5-1	ASSLAFTDTQY
TRBJ1-4	TRBV7-9	ASSLAREGEKLF
TRBJ1-2	TRBV28	ASSQGQALDYGYT
TRBJ2-7	TRBV15	ATSRGHSGGNSYEQY
TRBJ1-3	TRBV30	AWSSGGNTIY
TRBJ2-7	TRBV9	ASSESGTTLPDSGEQY
TRBJ1-2	TRBV6-5	ASRQETGVSYGYT
TRBJ1-1	TRBV2	AGTYQGAGSTEAF
TRBJ1-1	TRBV11-2	ASSLEQGTEAF
TRBJ1-1	TRBV5-4	ASSSGGGVAEAF